The clone carrying this TCR beta chain was observed at least ten times. The antigen is not known. This specimen comes from a study of tumor-infiltrating lymphocytes in primary liver carcinoma. Looked up from germline, CDR1 is MNHNS and CDR2 is SASEGT. This CDR3 comprises 16 residues. J lost 5 bases, V lost 5 bases, and 9 bases had no gene match. The study, taken as a whole, reports: Tumor region pairs outstripped tumor-adjacent and tumor-blood pairs in overlap.

Blood RNA came from unsorted whole blood; germline DNA was also extracted. The investigators made TCR beta cDNA from around 540 ng total RNA, using a constant-region primer. Three-round nested multiplex PCR performed with slightly modified ARM-PCR produced the TCR beta libraries. TRBV1-TRBV30 forward primers paired with a C-beta reverse primer were used in the first two PCR rounds, which ran approximately 10 cycles each. TCRdb redid the calling of the multiplex PCR reads with MiXCR, one entry per CDR3 protein. The sample has 250,000 to 400,000 distinct CDR3 sequences, around three fifths seen once. The chain carries TRBV6-1 and TRBJ2-2; 9 bases fit TRBD2. The sample comprised peripheral blood. This clonotype was sampled from a man aged 40-50 years with primary liver carcinoma and hepatitis B virus infection. In DNA, the CDR3 is TGTGCCAGCAGTCCCCGGGGTAGCGGGAGAACCGGGGAGCTGTTTTTT. It specifies CASSPRGSGRTGELFF.